Included here is one T cell receptor (beta chain) sequence, with context. The antigen remains undetermined. An overlapping HIV-1 Gag peptide pool stimulated these cells at roughly 1 ug/peptide/mL. Sorted nonresponding memory CD4+ T cells were CD40L-negative, CD69-negative, CD45RO-high. Donors had CD4+ T cell counts above 400 cells/uL and were CMV-seropositive. For around 17 hours, CD8-depleted PBMCs received anti-CD28/CD49d costimulation, a CD40-blocking antibody and enfuvirtide. The data stem from a study of persistence of HIV-infected CD4 T cells. Notes on the study in general: Antigen-responding cells were enriched for degenerate expanded CDR3beta sequences. The rare CMV-responding cells with HIV-1 proviruses were not separately TCR-sequenced.

The libraries were made with immunoSEQ version 4 in survey mode. Here immunoSEQ multiplex PCR was the method, and the copy in TCRdb shows in-frame clones only, minus some. The sample includes just under 65,000 clones, less than 85% seen only once; the top ten take 1.7%. Germline loops: CDR1 KGHSH, CDR2 LQKENI. The junction had 21 bases not matched to a gene; V was cut back by 3 bases and J by 7 bases. This CDR3 is 20 amino acids long. V and J are TRBV18 and TRBJ2-1; 10 bases map to TRBD2. Sequencing used CD4+ T cells sorted from PBMCs after 18-hour stimulation, obtained from a patient who received antiretroviral therapy. This TCR was recovered from an adult man with HIV who was CMV-seropositive. The CDR3 bases are TGTGCCAGCTCACCGTTTCTCCCCGAGTTTCTAGCGGGGGAAAGAAATGAGCAGTTCTTC. This translates into CASSPFLPEFLAGERNEQFF. The whole variable domain, filled in from reference TRBV18 and TRBJ2-1, reads NAGVMQNPRHLVRRRGQEARLRCSPMKGHSHVYWYRQLPEEGLKFMVYLQKENIIDESGMPKERFSAEFPKEGPSILRIQQVVRGDSAAYFCASSPFLPEFLAGERNEQFFGPGTRLTVL.